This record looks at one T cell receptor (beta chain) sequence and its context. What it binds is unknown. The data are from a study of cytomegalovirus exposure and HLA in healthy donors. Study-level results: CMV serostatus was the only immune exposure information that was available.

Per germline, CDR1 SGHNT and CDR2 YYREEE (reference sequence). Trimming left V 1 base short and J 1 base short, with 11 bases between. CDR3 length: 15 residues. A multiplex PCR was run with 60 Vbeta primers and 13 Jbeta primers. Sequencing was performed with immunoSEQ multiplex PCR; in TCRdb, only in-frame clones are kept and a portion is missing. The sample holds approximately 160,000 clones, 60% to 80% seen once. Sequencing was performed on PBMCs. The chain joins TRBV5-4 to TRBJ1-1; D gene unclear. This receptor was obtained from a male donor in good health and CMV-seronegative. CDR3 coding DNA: TGTGCCAGCAGCTTGAGGATGCGGGGGAACACTGAAGCTTTCTTT. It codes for CASSLRMRGNTEAFF.